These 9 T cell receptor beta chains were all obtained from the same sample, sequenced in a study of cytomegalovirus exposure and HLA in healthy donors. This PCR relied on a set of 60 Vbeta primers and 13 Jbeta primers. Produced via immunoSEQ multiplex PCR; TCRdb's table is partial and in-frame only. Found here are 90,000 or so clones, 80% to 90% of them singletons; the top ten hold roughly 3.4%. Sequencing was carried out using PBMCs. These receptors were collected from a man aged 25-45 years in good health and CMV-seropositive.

CDR3 amino acids: CAIRRQERETNEQYF. In DNA, the CDR3 is TGTGCCATCAGGCGACAGGAGCGGGAGACTAACGAGCAGTACTTC. J is TRBJ2-5 and V is TRBV10-3, with 8 bases fitting TRBD2. The closer fit of TRBJ2-7 to the DNA end suggests the J call may be wrong. The CDR3 loop spans 15 amino acids. Germline CDR1 is ENHRY and CDR2 is SYGVKD.

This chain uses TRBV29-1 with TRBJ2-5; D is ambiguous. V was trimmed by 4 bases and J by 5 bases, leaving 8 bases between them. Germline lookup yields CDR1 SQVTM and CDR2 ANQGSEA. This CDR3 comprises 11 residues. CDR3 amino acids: CSVGNLETQYF. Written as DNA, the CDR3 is TGCAGCGTTGGTAATCTTGAGACCCAGTACTTC.

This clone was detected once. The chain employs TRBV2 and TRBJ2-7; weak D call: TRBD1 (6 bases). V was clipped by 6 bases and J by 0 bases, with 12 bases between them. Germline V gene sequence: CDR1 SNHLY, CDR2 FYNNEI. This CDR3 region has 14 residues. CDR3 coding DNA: TGTGCCAGCAGGACCGGGACATCCTCCTACGAGCAGTACTTC. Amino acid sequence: CASRTGTSSYEQYF.

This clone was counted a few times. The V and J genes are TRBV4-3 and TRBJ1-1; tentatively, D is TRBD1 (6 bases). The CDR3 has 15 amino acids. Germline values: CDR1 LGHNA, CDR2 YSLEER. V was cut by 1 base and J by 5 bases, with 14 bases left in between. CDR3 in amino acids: CASSQGSPGVTEAFF. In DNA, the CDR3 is TGCGCCAGCAGCCAAGGGTCCCCAGGGGTTACTGAAGCTTTCTTT.

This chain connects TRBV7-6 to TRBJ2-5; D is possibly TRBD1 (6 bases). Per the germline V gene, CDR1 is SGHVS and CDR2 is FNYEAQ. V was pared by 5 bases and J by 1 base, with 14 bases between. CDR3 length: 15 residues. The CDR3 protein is CASSHPLGGQETQYF. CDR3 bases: TGTGCCAGCAGCCACCCCTTAGGGGGCCAAGAGACCCAGTACTTC.

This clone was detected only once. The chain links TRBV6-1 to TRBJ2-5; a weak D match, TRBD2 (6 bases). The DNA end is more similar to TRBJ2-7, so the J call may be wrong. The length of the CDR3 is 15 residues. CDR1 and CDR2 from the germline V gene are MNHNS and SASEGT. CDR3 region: CASSVARGSTGEQYF. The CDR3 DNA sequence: TGTGCCAGCAGTGTCGCTCGGGGGTCTACCGGCGAGCAGTACTTC.

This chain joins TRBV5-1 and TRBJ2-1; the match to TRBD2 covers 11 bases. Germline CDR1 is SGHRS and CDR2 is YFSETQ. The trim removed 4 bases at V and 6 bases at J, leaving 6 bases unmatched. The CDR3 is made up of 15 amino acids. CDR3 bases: TGCGCCAGCAGCCGGAGCCTAGCGGGAGGCAATGAGCAGTTCTTC. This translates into CASSRSLAGGNEQFF.

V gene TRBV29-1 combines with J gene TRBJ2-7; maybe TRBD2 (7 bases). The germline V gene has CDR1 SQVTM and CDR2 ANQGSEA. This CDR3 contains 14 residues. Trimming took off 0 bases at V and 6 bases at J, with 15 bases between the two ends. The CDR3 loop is CSVEEGGRVGEQYF. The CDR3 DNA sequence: TGCAGCGTTGAAGAGGGGGGGCGAGTAGGCGAGCAGTACTTC.

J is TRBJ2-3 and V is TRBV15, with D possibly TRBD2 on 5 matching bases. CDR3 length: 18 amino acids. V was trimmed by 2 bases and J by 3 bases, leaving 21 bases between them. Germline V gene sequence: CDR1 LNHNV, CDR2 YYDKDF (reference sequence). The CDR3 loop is CATSRSSGTLIRTDTQYF. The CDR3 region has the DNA TGTGCCACCAGCAGATCGAGCGGAACCCTAATCAGGACAGATACGCAGTATTTT.